Detailed here is one TCR beta chain. Its antigen is as yet unknown. In replicate PCRs of sorted subsets, approximately 200 ng DNA, roughly 27,000 T cell genomes, was used. Some clones are missing from TCRdb's copy, which holds only in-frame ones; the method was immunoSEQ multiplex PCR. This table has 1,500,000 or so clones, approximately 97% appearing once. The CDR3 spans 14 residues. V was pared by 3 bases and J by 0 bases, with 8 bases between. In germline, CDR1 is MNHEY, CDR2 SMNVEV (reference sequence). CD4+ cells were split into CD45RA+ naive and CD45RA-negative memory subsets. This entry belongs to a study of shared clonotypes between healthy human individuals. Study-wide findings and caveats: A handful of donors showed sharing of about 5.5% of naive CD4 clonotypes.

The J gene is TRBJ1-1, the V gene TRBV27; D is uncertain. What was sequenced was naive CD4+ T cells sorted from blood. The subset is: CD45RA+ positively selected. The receptor's source is a man under 40 in good health. This CDR3 reads CASSFSQLNTEAFF. CDR3 sequence (DNA): TGTGCCAGCAGTTTTTCCCAGCTGAACACTGAAGCTTTCTTT.